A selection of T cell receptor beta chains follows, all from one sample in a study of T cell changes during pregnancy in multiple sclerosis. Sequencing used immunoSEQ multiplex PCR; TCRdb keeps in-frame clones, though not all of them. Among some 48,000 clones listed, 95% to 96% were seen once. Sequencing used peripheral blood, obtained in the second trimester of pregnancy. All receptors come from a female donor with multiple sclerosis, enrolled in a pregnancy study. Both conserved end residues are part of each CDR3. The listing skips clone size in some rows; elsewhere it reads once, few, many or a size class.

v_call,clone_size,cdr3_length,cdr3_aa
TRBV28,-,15,CASSLGQGRRNEQFF
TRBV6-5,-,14,CASSYSSGSNEQFF
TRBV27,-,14,CASSSTQGMGELFF
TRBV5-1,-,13,CASSEGGAQTQYF
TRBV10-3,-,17,CAISEALGGSDNSPLHF
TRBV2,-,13,CASSNQGPGGYTF
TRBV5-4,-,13,CASSPTWAYGYTF
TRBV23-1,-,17,CASSQSRGGDYTDTQYF
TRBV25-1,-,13,CASGERSGEKLFF
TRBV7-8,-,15,CASSSHRKSGQPQHF
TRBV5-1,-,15,CASSLADRVGDTQYF
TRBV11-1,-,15,CASSRRRDRGSEAFF
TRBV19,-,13,CASSIGGGETQYF
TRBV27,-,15,CASRIAGGLDNEQFF
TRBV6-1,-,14,CASRGQGVRVEAFF
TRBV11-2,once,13,CASSVGGNSPLHF
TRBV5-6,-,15,CASSLVGQGSYEQYF
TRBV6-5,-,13,CASSYSRYYEQYF
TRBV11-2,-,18,CASSHRGQGASSSYEQYF
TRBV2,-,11,CASSEGGEAFF
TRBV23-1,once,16,CASSRRLAGKTDTQYF
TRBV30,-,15,CAWSVEGGVGYGYTF
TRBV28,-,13,CASGGYSNQPQHF
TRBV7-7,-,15,CASSLRGLGTGELFF
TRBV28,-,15,CASRADSGKGNIQYF
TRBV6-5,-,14,CASSYSKLIRGYTF
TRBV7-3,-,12,CASSFRSYEQYF
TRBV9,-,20,CASSLRTSGRAGRFTDTQYF
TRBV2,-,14,CASSVQGYTDTQYF
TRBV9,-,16,CASSLMELAGVNTQYF
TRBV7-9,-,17,CASSLVLAGGPGDIQYF
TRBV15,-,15,CATSREQGNTGELFF
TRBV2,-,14,CASSQQGTNQPQHF
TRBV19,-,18,CASSIYGTGVQATGELFF
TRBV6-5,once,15,CASSRDRWNTGELFF
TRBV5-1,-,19,CASSLAGPTLAGATGELFF
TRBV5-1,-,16,CASSQQNPGTGEEQYF
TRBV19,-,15,CASSEYRDRGDEQFF
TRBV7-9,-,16,CASSLKIQGTNTEAFF
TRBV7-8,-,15,CASSFSAGLYNEQFF
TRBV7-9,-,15,CASSLVGRAGREQFF
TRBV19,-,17,CASRLYRDRGGTDTQYF
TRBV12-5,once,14,CASNSGGAGETQYF
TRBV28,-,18,CASSFGWPQGRAKNIQYF
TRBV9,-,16,CASSPGQGFSYNEQFF
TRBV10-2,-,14,CASMVGGGYNEQFF
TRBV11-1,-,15,CASSGRTGAETEAFF
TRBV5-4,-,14,CASSPSGWGTEAFF
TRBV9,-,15,CASSVVTSGLNEQFF
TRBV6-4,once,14,CASSPTGIPYEQYF
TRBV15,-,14,CATSMDRAAETQYF
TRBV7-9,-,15,CASSLGQVGNTEAFF
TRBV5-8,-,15,CASSLVRTSTDTQYF